This TCR beta chain was sequenced during a study of blood T cell repertoires in COVID-19. In the study overall: Italy, Spain and the United States were the sources of the convalescent and acute COVID-19 samples.

Generated by immunoSEQ multiplex PCR, the TCRdb table keeps only in-frame clones and is missing some. Among more than 150,000 clones, around 82% were seen once, and the ten largest hold 9.8%. Trimming left V 2 bases short and J 8 bases short, with 7 bases between. Germline CDR1 and CDR2: SGHTA and FQGNSA. The CDR3 length is 12 residues. This chain connects TRBV7-2 to TRBJ2-1; a possible D gene is TRBD2 (5 bases). Sequences were obtained from peripheral blood. The TCR sequence derives from a woman older than 75 with acute or convalescent COVID-19. The CDR3 reads CASSLMRDEQFF. CDR3 nucleotides: TGTGCCAGCAGCTTAATGAGGGATGAGCAGTTCTTC.